Below are 22 T cell receptor beta chains sequenced from a single sample in a study of blood T cell repertoires in COVID-19. TCRdb keeps only in-frame clones here, not all; method: immunoSEQ multiplex PCR. The sample includes over 55,000 clones, about 87% seen only once; the top ten take more than 5%. The sequencing sample was made of peripheral blood. These TCRs come from a man between 45 and 60 years old with active COVID-19.

The CDR3 spells CASSFGGSEFPLHF. CDR3 nucleotides: TGTGCCAGCAGCTTCGGCGGTAGTGAATTCCCCCTCCACTTT. The J gene is TRBJ1-6, the V gene TRBV7-9, with D hard to call. CDR1 and CDR2 (germline): SEHNR, FQNEAQ (reference sequence). The CDR3 runs 14 residues. V was clipped by 3 bases and J by 13 bases, with 16 bases between them. The full variable domain, rest sourced from reference TRBV7-9 and TRBJ1-6, is DTGVSQNPRHKITKRGQNVTFRCDPISEHNRLYWYRQTLGQGPEFLTYFQNEAQLEKSRLLSDRFSAERPKGSFSTLEIQRTEQGDSAMYLCASSFGGSEFPLHFGNGTRLTVT.

The V gene is TRBV7-2, the J gene TRBJ2-3, with 8 positions matching TRBD2. CDR3 size: 17 residues. The J segment lost 4 bases and the V segment lost 4 bases, leaving 13 bases of the junction unmatched. Per the germline V gene, CDR1 is SGHTA and CDR2 is FQGNSA. Written as DNA, the CDR3 is TGTGCCAGCAGCTCGACAAGGTCACTAGCGGTCGCAGATACGCAGTATTTT. It codes for CASSSTRSLAVADTQYF.

This clone occurred a few times. The rearrangement links TRBV5-1 to TRBJ2-7; 7 nucleotides match TRBD1. The germline V gene has CDR1 SGHRS and CDR2 YFSETQ. V gave up 4 bases and J gave up 2 bases; unmatched junction bases: 6. CDR3 length: 14 residues. Here the CDR3 reads CASSPGTVPYEQYF. In nucleotides, the CDR3 is TGCGCCAGCAGCCCCGGGACAGTCCCCTACGAGCAGTACTTC.

V usage is TRBV19 and J usage is TRBJ1-1, with TRBD1 as a possible D gene (5 bases). Trimming left V 3 bases short and J 4 bases short, with 9 bases between. Germline loops: CDR1 LNHDA, CDR2 SQIVND (reference sequence). The CDR3 contains 13 residues. The CDR3: CASSIRQFTEAFF. The CDR3 bases are TGTGCCAGTAGTATCCGACAGTTCACTGAAGCTTTCTTT.

The DNA for the CDR3 is TGTGCCAGCATCGGTCGGGGACTCTTAAACACTGAAGCTTTCTTT. It is translated as CASIGRGLLNTEAFF. V is TRBV6-6 and J is TRBJ1-1, with D tentatively TRBD1 (5 bases). Germline lookup yields CDR1 MNHNY and CDR2 SVGAGI (reference sequence). Trimming cost V 7 bases and J 2 bases, with 17 bases left between them. CDR3 size: 15 residues.

This rearrangement joins TRBV5-6 to TRBJ1-2; TRBD1 aligns across 7 bases. Germline-derived CDR1 and CDR2 are SGHDT and YYEEEE. J was trimmed by 8 bases and V by 0 bases; bases with no gene match: 4. The CDR3 contains 13 residues. The CDR3 protein is CASSLGQGDGYTF. The DNA of the CDR3 is TGTGCCAGCAGCTTGGGACAGGGTGACGGCTACACCTTC.

This chain uses TRBV19 with TRBJ2-7; 9 bases fit TRBD1. CDR3 size: 16 residues. Germline-derived CDR1 and CDR2 are LNHDA and SQIVND (reference sequence). V shed 5 bases and J 2 bases; nucleotides not matched to a gene: 10. CDR3 coding DNA: TGTGCCAGTAGTGCAGACACACGGGACAGGGCCTACGAGCAGTACTTC. It yields the protein CASSADTRDRAYEQYF. The full variable domain, completed using reference TRBV19 and TRBJ2-7, is DGGITQSPKYLFRKEGQNVTLSCEQNLNHDAMYWYRQDPGQGLRLIYYSQIVNDFQKGDIAEGYSVSREKKESFPLTVTSAQKNPTAFYLCASSADTRDRAYEQYFGPGTRLTVT.

The CDR3 DNA sequence: TGCGCCAGCAGCTTGTCGGGGTGGGACACTGAAGCTTTCTTT. Its translation is CASSLSGWDTEAFF. The chain uses TRBV5-1 and TRBJ1-1, with unresolved D. Trimming cost V 1 base and J 3 bases, with 10 bases left between them. There are 14 residues in the CDR3. Germline V lookup: CDR1 SGHRS, CDR2 YFSETQ.

The CDR3 DNA is TGTGCCAGCAGTCCCGGGACAATGATATCCTACGAGCAGTACTTC. This gives the protein CASSPGTMISYEQYF. The chain combines TRBV6-5 with TRBJ2-7, with D maybe TRBD1 (6 bases). Germline V gives CDR1 MNHEY, CDR2 SVGAGI. The CDR3 covers 15 residues. V lost 5 bases, J lost 1 base, and 15 bases lay in between.

The V call is TRBV27, the J call TRBJ2-5, with 9 nucleotides matching TRBD1. The CDR3 is made up of 15 amino acids. The V gene end was trimmed by 6 bases and the J gene end by 5 bases; junction bases not matched to a gene: 10. In germline, CDR1 is MNHEY, CDR2 SMNVEV (reference sequence). CDR3 DNA: TGTGCCAGCAGCGACACCGGGACAGGGATCGAGACCCAGTACTTC. It encodes CASSDTGTGIETQYF.

The chain recombines TRBV6-6 with TRBJ1-3; D is undetermined. Germline V lookup: CDR1 MNHNY, CDR2 SVGAGI (reference sequence). This CDR3 spans 15 amino acids. Trimming left V 6 bases short and J 0 bases short, with 12 bases between. This CDR3 reads CASSPKQTSGNTIYF. The CDR3 region has the DNA TGTGCCAGCAGCCCGAAACAGACCTCTGGAAACACCATATATTTT.

This chain joins TRBV12-5 and TRBJ2-3, with 7 bases aligning to TRBD2. Germline CDR1 and CDR2: LGHNT and FRNRAP. With 3 bases clipped from V and 1 base from J, the junction kept 1 base outside the gene matches. The CDR3 covers 14 residues. The CDR3: CASGFGRGTDTQYF. Here the CDR3 DNA reads TGTGCTAGTGGTTTTGGGAGGGGCACAGATACGCAGTATTTT. Full variable domain (missing parts from reference TRBV12-5 and TRBJ2-3): DARVTQTPRHKVTEMGQEVTMRCQPILGHNTVFWYRQTMMQGLELLAYFRNRAPLDDSGMPKDRFSAEMPDATLATLKIQPSEPRDSAVYFCASGFGRGTDTQYFGPGTRLTVL.

CDR3 in amino acids: CASSPQTVGLREQYF. The CDR3 nucleotides are TGTGCCAGCAGCCCCCAAACAGTCGGCCTAAGGGAGCAGTACTTC. V and J are TRBV6-2 or TRBV6-3 and TRBJ2-7; D remains ambiguous. The V gene lost 6 bases and the J gene lost 7 bases, with 22 bases spanning the gap. Per germline, CDR1 MNHEY and CDR2 SVGEGT. The CDR3 contains 15 residues.

This clone showed up just once. The chain combines TRBV30 with TRBJ2-3, with 9 bases matching TRBD2. This CDR3 has 16 amino acids. Germline CDR1 GTSNPN, CDR2 SVGIG (reference sequence). Germline trimming cut 3 bases from V and 4 bases from J; bases unmatched to any gene: 11. The CDR3 loop is CAWRPKRREGPDTQYF. The CDR3 DNA follows: TGTGCCTGGAGGCCAAAGAGGCGGGAGGGCCCAGATACGCAGTATTTT.

The V gene is TRBV7-2, the J gene TRBJ2-7; 8 nucleotides match TRBD1. Germline V gene sequence: CDR1 SGHTA, CDR2 FQGNSA. After removal of 5 bases from V and 3 bases from J, the junction contained 6 bases not matched to a gene. CDR3 length: 14 amino acids. The CDR3 DNA follows: TGTGCCAGCAGCCCCCAGACAGGGGACTACGAGCAGTACTTC. It codes for CASSPQTGDYEQYF.

The V and J genes are TRBV4-2 and TRBJ1-2, with D possibly being TRBD1 (5 bases). Germline V CDR1 and CDR2: LGHNA, YNFKEQ. CDR3 size: 15 residues. Trimming took 0 bases from V and 9 from J, leaving 17 bases between them. The CDR3 here is CASSQELGQALRYTF. The CDR3 DNA is TGTGCCAGCAGCCAAGAGCTGGGGCAGGCCCTGCGCTACACCTTC.

The J gene is TRBJ1-1, the V gene TRBV5-5; maybe TRBD1 (6 bases). Germline CDR1 SGHKS, CDR2 YYEKEE (reference sequence). Trimming took off 2 bases at V and 3 bases at J, with 14 bases between the two ends. The CDR3 extends over 15 amino acids. The CDR3 here is CASSLDTGSHTEAFF. The DNA for the CDR3 is TGTGCCAGCAGCTTAGATACAGGGTCCCACACTGAAGCTTTCTTT. The entire variable domain, with the rest obtained from reference TRBV5-5 and TRBJ1-1, is as follows: DAGVTQSPTHLIKTRGQQVTLRCSPISGHKSVSWYQQVLGQGPQFIFQYYEKEERGRGNFPDRFSARQFPNYSSELNVNALLLGDSALYLCASSLDTGSHTEAFFGQGTRLTVV.

This chain uses TRBV5-1 with TRBJ1-1; unclear D gene. The V end lost 1 base, the J end lost 3 bases, and 7 bases lay between the germline ends. CDR1 SGHRS and CDR2 YFSETQ come from the germline V gene. The CDR3 has 13 residues. CDR3 in amino acids: CASSLSADTEAFF. CDR3 sequence (DNA): TGCGCCAGCAGCTTGAGTGCGGACACTGAAGCTTTCTTT.

The chain is built from TRBV5-1 and TRBJ2-3; TRBD1 aligns across 9 bases. This CDR3 has 14 residues. Trimming cost V 4 bases and J 6 bases; bases outside gene matches: 6. Looked up from germline, CDR1 is SGHRS and CDR2 is YFSETQ. CDR3 sequence: CASSTDRGWDTQYF. The CDR3 bases are TGCGCCAGCAGCACGGACAGGGGATGGGATACGCAGTATTTT.

The CDR3 DNA reads as TGTGCCAGCAGCCTTGACAGGGGTCCTTTCTACGAGCAGTACTTC. This gives the protein CASSLDRGPFYEQYF. The V call is TRBV11-2, the J call TRBJ2-7; TRBD1 matches 8 bases. Germline V CDR1 and CDR2: SGHAT, FQNNGV. CDR3 length: 15 amino acids. The ends lost 5 bases at V and 3 bases at J; junction bases unmatched: 9.

The V call is TRBV12-3 or TRBV12-4, the J call TRBJ1-5; D remains unclear. Trimming removed 3 bases from V and 9 bases from J, with 9 bases in between. This CDR3 is built from 12 residues. The CDR3 loop reads CASSFLGRPQHF. Written as DNA, the CDR3 is TGTGCCAGCAGTTTTCTAGGGAGGCCCCAGCATTTT.

The V call is TRBV4-1, the J call TRBJ2-1, with 14 bases that match TRBD2. V lost 3 bases, J lost 9 bases, and 4 bases stayed unmatched. CDR3 length equals 15 residues. Looked up from germline, CDR1 is MGHRA and CDR2 is YSYEKL. The CDR3 DNA reads as TGCGCCAGCAGCCAGGGACTAGCGGGAGTATTTGAGCAGTTCTTC. The encoded protein is CASSQGLAGVFEQFF.